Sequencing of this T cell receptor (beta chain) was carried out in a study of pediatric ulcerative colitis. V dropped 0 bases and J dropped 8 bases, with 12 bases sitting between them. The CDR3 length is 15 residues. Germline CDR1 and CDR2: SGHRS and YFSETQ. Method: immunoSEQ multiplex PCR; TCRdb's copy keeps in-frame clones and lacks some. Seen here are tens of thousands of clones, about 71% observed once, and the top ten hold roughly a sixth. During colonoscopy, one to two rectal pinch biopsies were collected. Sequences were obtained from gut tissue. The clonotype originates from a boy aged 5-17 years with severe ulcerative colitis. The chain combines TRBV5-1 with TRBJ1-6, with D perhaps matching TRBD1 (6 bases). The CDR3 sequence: CASSLDAGEDSPLHF. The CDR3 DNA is TGCGCCAGCAGCTTGGATGCAGGGGAGGATTCACCCCTCCACTTT.